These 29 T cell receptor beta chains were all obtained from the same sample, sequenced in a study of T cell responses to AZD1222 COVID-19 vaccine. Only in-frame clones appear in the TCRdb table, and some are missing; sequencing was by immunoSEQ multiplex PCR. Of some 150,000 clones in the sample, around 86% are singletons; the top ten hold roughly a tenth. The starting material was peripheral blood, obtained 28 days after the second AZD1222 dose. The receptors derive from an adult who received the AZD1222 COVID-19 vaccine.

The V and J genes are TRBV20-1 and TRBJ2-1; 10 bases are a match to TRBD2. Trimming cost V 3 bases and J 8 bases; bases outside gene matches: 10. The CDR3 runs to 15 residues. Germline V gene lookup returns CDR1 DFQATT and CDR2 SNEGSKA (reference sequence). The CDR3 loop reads CSASLGTSVVYEQFF. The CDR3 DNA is TGCAGTGCTAGTCTCGGGACTAGCGTGGTCTATGAGCAGTTCTTC.

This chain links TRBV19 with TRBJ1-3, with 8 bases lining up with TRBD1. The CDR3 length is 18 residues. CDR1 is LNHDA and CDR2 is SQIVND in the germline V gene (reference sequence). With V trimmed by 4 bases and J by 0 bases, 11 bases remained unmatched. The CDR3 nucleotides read TGTGCCAGTAGTACACCTCGGACAGGGACACTCTCTGGAAACACCATATATTTT. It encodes CASSTPRTGTLSGNTIYF.

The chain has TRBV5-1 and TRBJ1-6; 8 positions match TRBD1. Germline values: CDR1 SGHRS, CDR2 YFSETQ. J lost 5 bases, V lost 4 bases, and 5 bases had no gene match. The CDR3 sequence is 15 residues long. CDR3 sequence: CASSAGQGNNSPLHF. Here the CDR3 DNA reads TGCGCCAGCAGCGCCGGACAGGGTAATAATTCACCCCTCCACTTT.

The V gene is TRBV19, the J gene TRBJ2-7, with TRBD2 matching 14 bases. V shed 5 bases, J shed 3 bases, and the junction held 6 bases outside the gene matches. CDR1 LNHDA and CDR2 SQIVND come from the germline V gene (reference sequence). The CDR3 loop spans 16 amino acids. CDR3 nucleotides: TGTGCCAGTAGTCCTTCGGGGACTAGCGGGAGCTACGAGCAGTACTTC. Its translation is CASSPSGTSGSYEQYF.

The CDR3 region is CASHAETGIVPTLGYTF. The DNA for the CDR3 is TGTGCCAGCCACGCAGAGACAGGGATAGTTCCAACTCTAGGCTACACCTTC. The chain couples TRBV19 to TRBJ1-2; TRBD1 agrees at 7 bases. The CDR3 extends over 17 amino acids. Per the germline V gene, CDR1 is LNHDA and CDR2 is SQIVND (reference sequence). Losses at the gene ends were 9 bases for V and 8 bases for J; bases not matched to a gene: 24. The complete variable domain, with remaining parts taken from reference TRBV19 and TRBJ1-2, reads DGGITQSPKYLFRKEGQNVTLSCEQNLNHDAMYWYRQDPGQGLRLIYYSQIVNDFQKGDIAEGYSVSREKKESFPLTVTSAQKNPTAFYLCASHAETGIVPTLGYTFGSGTRLTVV.

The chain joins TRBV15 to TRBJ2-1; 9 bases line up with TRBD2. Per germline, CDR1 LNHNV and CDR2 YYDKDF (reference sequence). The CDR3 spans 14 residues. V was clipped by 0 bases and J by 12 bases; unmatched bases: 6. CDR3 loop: CATSREYSGRVQFF. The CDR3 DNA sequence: TGTGCCACCAGCAGAGAATATAGCGGGAGAGTGCAGTTCTTC.

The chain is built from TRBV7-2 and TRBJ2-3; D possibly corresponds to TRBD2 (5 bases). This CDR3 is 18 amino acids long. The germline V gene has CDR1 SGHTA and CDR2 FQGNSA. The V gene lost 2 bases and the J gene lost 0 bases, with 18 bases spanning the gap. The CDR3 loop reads CASSLLGVLARSTDTQYF. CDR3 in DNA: TGTGCCAGCAGCTTATTGGGAGTTTTAGCAAGGAGCACAGATACGCAGTATTTT. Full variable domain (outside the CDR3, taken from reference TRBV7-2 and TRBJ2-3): GAGVSQSPSNKVTEKGKDVELRCDPISGHTALYWYRQSLGQGLEFLIYFQGNSAPDKSGLPSDRFSAERTGGSVSTLTIQRTQQEDSAVYLCASSLLGVLARSTDTQYFGPGTRLTVL.

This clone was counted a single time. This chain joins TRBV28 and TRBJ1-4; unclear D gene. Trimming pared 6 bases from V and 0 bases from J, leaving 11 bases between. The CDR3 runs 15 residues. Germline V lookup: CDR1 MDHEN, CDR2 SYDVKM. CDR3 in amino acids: CASRAGSTTNEKLFF. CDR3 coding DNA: TGTGCCAGCAGAGCGGGGAGTACAACTAATGAAAAACTGTTTTTT.

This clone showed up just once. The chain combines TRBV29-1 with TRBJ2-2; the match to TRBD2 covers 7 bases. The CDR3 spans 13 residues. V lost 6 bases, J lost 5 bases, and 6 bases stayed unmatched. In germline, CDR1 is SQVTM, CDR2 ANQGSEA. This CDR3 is CSVERGGTGELFF. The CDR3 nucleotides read TGCAGCGTGGAGCGGGGAGGAACCGGGGAGCTGTTTTTT.

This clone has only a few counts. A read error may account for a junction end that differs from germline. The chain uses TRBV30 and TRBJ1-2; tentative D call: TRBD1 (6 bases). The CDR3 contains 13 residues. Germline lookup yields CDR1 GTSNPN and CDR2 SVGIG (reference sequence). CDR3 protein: CLCAEGGVYGYTF. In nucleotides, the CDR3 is TGCCTATGTGCAGAGGGGGGGGTCTATGGCTACACCTTC.

The CDR3 protein is CASSAGTGGVMAYEQYF. CDR3 DNA: TGTGCCAGCTCAGCCGGGACAGGGGGCGTGATGGCCTACGAGCAGTACTTC. The chain has TRBV18 and TRBJ2-7; TRBD1 matches 12 bases. J was trimmed by 2 bases and V by 5 bases; bases with no gene match: 10. CDR3 size: 17 residues. Germline CDR1 and CDR2: KGHSH and LQKENI.

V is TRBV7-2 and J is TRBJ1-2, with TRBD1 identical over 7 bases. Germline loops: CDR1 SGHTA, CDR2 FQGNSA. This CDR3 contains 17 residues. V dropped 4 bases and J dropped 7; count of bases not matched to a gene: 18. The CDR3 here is CASSSTGASASISGYTF. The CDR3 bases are TGTGCCAGCAGCTCAACAGGGGCCTCGGCCTCGATTAGTGGCTACACCTTC.

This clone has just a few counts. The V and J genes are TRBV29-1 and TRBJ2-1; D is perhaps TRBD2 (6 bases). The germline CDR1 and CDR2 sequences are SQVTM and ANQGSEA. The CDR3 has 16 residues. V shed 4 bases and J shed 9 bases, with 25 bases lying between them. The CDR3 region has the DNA TGCAGCGTTGGCGGCTTTGGAGGGCCGGGGCGGGTTGAGCAGTTCTTC. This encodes CSVGGFGGPGRVEQFF.

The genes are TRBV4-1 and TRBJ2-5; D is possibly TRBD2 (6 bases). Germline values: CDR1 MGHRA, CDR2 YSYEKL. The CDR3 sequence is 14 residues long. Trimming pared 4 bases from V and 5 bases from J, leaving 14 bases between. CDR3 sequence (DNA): TGCGCCAGCAGCCTCCGGGGAGGAGGGGAGACCCAGTACTTC. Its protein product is CASSLRGGGETQYF.

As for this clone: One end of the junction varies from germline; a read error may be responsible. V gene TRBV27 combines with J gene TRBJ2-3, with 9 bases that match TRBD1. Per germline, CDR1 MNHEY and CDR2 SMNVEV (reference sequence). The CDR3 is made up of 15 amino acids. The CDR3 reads CASSLSGQGEDTQYF. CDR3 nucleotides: TGTGCCAGCAGTCTATCGGGACAGGGCGAAGATACGCAGTATTTT.

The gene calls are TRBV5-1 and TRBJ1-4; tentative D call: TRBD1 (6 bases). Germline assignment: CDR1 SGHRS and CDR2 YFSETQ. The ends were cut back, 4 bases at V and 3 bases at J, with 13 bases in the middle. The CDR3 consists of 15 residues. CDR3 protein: CASSTGGGANEKLFF. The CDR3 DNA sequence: TGCGCCAGCAGCACCGGAGGGGGGGCTAATGAAAAACTGTTTTTT.

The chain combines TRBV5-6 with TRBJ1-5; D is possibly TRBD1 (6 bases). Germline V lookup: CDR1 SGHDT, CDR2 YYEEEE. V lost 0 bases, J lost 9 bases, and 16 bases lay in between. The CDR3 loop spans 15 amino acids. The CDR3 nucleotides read TGTGCCAGCAGCTTGGGGCGACAGGTATCTCGGCCCCAGCATTTT. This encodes CASSLGRQVSRPQHF.

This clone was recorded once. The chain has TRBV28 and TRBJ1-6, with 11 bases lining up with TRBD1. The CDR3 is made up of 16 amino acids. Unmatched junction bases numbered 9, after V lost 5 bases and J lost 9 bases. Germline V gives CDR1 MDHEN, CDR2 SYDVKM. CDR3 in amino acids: CASSPWTGGGSSPLHF. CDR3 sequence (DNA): TGTGCCAGCAGTCCATGGACAGGGGGCGGTAGTTCACCCCTCCACTTT.

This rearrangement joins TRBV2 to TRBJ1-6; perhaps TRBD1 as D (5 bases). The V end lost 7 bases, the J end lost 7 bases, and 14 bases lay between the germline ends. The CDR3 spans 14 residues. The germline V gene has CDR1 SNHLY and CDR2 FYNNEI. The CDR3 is CASKIDSTNSPLHF. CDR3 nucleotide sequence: TGTGCCAGCAAGATAGACAGTACAAATTCACCCCTCCACTTT.

The CDR3 reads CASSQIQGINLGYTF. In DNA form, the CDR3 reads TGTGCCAGCAGCCAAATACAGGGGATAAACCTTGGCTACACCTTC. The J gene is TRBJ1-2, the V gene TRBV14; 7 bases agree with TRBD1. Trimming took 2 bases from V and 7 from J; bases not matched to a gene: 10. The length of the CDR3 is 15 residues. CDR1 is SGHDN, CDR2 FVKESK, per germline.

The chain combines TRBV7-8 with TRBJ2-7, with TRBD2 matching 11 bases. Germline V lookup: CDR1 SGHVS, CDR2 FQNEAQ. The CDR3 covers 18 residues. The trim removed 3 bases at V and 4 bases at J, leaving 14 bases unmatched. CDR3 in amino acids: CASSFGRLAGGKPYEQYF. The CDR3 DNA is TGTGCCAGCAGCTTTGGTAGGCTAGCGGGAGGAAAGCCGTACGAGCAGTACTTC.

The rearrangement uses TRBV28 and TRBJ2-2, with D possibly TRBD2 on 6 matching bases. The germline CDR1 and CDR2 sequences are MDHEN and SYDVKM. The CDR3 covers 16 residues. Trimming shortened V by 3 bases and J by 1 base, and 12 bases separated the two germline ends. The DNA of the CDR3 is TGTGCCAGCAGTTTTAGCGGCGGGTGGAACACCGGGGAGCTGTTTTTT. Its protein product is CASSFSGGWNTGELFF.

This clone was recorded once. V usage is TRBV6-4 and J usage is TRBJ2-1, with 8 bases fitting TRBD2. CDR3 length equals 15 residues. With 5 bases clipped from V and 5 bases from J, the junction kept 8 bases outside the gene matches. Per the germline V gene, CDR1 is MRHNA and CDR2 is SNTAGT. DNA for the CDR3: TGTGCCAGCAGTCGGGTACTAGCGGCGAACAATGAGCAGTTCTTC. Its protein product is CASSRVLAANNEQFF.

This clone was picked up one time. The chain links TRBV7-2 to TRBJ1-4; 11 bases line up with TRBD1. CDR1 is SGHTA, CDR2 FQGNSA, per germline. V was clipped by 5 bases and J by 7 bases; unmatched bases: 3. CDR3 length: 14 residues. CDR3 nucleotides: TGTGCCAGCAGCCGGACAGGGGGCGGTGAAAAACTGTTTTTT. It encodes CASSRTGGGEKLFF.

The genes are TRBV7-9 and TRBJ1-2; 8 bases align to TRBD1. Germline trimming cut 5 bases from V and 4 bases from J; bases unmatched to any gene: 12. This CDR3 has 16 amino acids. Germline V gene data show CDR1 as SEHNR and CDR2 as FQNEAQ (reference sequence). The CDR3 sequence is CASSQGAGTGSYGYTF. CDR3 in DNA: TGTGCCAGCAGCCAAGGTGCCGGGACAGGCTCCTATGGCTACACCTTC.

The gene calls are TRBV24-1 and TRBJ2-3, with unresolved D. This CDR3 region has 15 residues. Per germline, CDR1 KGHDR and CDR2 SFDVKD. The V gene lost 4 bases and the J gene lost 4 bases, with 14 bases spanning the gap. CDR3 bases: TGTGCCACCAGTGACAGGTCTGGGTTGCCAGATACGCAGTATTTT. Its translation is CATSDRSGLPDTQYF.

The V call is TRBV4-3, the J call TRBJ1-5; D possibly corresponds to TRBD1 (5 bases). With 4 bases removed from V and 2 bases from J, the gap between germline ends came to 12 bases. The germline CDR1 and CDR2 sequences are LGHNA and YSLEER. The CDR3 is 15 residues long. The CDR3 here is CASSLRVFGNQPQHF. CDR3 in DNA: TGCGCCAGCAGCCTCAGGGTGTTTGGCAATCAGCCCCAGCATTTT.

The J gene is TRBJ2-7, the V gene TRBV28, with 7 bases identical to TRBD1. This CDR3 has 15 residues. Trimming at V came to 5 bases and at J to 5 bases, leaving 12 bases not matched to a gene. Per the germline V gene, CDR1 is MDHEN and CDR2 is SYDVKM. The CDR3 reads CASSTKYRGLDEQYF. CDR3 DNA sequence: TGTGCCAGCAGTACAAAATACAGGGGTCTCGACGAGCAGTACTTC. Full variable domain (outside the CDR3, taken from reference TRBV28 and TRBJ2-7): DVKVTQSSRYLVKRTGEKVFLECVQDMDHENMFWYRQDPGLGLRLIYFSYDVKMKEKGDIPEGYSVSREKKERFSLILESASTNQTSMYLCASSTKYRGLDEQYFGPGTRLTVT.

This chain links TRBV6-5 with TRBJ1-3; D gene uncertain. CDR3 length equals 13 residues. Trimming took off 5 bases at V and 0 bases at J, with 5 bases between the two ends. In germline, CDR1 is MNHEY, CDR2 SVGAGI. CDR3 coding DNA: TGTGCCAGCAGTCAGAACTCTGGAAACACCATATATTTT. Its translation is CASSQNSGNTIYF.